This TCR beta chain was identified in a study of blood T cell repertoires in COVID-19. About the study: COVID-19 samples from acute and convalescent phases originated in the United States, Italy and Spain. The cDNA or gDNA used as material had been derived from T cells, B-cell-depleted T cells, or PBMCs.

CDR1 is MNHEY and CDR2 is SVGAGI in the germline V gene. Trimming stripped 4 bases from V and 3 bases from J, with 13 bases between. This CDR3 is built from 16 residues. In the original analysis: It was from reference gene primer amplification that nucleated cell counts were estimated. Clones were read by immunoSEQ multiplex PCR, and TCRdb kept only the in-frame ones, dropping some. That table is the source of V, J and clone size, and D and trimming were worked out from the DNA. Here the sample spans approximately 210,000 clones, less than 90% being singletons. The sequence derives from a human donor in a cohort sampled during active COVID-19. Material: peripheral blood. V and J are TRBV6-5 and TRBJ1-6, with a weak D call TRBD1 (5 bases). The CDR3, as DNA: TGTGCCAGCAGTTCGGGGACTTCAGGCTATAATTCACCCCTCCACTTT. The encoded protein is CASSSGTSGYNSPLHF.